A few counts support the clone carrying this TCR beta chain. Amplification of the TCR beta CDR3 regions used RNA transcripts (as template). The authors performed first-round RT-PCR with HTBI primers and then a second-round multiplex PCR. MiXCR, run by TCRdb on the multiplex PCR reads, gives a single entry per CDR3 protein. The sample consists of about 420,000 distinct CDR3 sequences, around a fifth of them appearing once. The data were taken from a study of Graves' ophthalmopathy and Graves' hyperthyroidism. The germline V gene has CDR1 MNHEY and CDR2 SVGEGT. Germline trimming cut 4 bases from V and 4 bases from J; bases unmatched to any gene: 4. The CDR3 sequence is 14 residues long.

The chain couples TRBV6-2 or TRBV6-3 to TRBJ1-5; 7 bases fit TRBD1. The source is a woman younger than 30 with stable Graves' hyperthyroidism. The sample was peripheral blood. The CDR3 reads CASSSDRVNQPQHF. CDR3 DNA: TGTGCCAGCAGTTCCGACAGGGTTAATCAGCCCCAGCATTTT.